This section outlines one T cell receptor (beta chain) sequence together with its context. The data are from a study of prognosis after radiotherapy for stage I lung cancer. V lost 9 bases, J lost 5 bases, and 8 bases stayed unmatched. This CDR3 region has 15 residues. Germline loops: CDR1 KGHDR, CDR2 SFDVKD. Amplification of TCR beta CDR3 from genomic DNA used two-round multiplex PCR. Initially, in first-round PCR, primers specific to each TRBV and TRBJ gene were used. MiXCR, applied by TCRdb to the multiplex PCR reads, yields one record per CDR3 protein. This sample has about 16,000 distinct CDR3 sequences, with around 45% found just once. Two sampling time points were used, and around 6 milliliters of peripheral blood were drawn at each.

The specimen comprised PBMCs, sampled before or after stereotactic body radiation therapy (not recorded which). The chain is built from TRBV24-1 and TRBJ2-3; 12 nucleotides align to TRBD2. The source of this sequence is a donor aged 50 or older with non-small cell lung cancer. In DNA, the CDR3 is TGTGCCACCGGATTGGGACTAGCGGGTAGAGATACGCAGTATTTT. Its protein product is CATGLGLAGRDTQYF.